What follows is one T cell receptor (beta chain) and its context. The antigen is not known. Only in-frame clones appear in the TCRdb table, and some are missing; sequencing was by immunoSEQ multiplex PCR. The repertoire holds more than 85,000 clones, with roughly nine tenths as singletons. The source of the sample is a study of OX40 agonist ivuxolimab in advanced cancers. Overall study: Participants could have had prior anti-PD-1, anti-PD-L1 or anti-CTLA-4 therapy, and approximately 40% had some.

Study outcomes and limitations: Expanded peripheral T cells had an undetermined antigen specificity. CD8+ T cells showed, on average, more clonal expansion than CD4+ cells. Certain nonresponders likewise exhibited a low normalized T-cell clonal expansion.

CDR3 length equals 13 residues. Trimming left V 1 base short and J 3 bases short, with 6 bases between. CDR1 is SGHRS, CDR2 YFSETQ, per germline. The chain employs TRBV5-1 and TRBJ2-3; D not resolved. The TCR originated in an adult with an advanced solid tumor such as melanoma, head and neck, liver or kidney cancer. Sequences were derived from CD4+ or CD8+ T cells sorted from blood, sampled in a trial of the OX40 agonist ivuxolimab. The CDR3 DNA follows: TGCGCCAGCAGCTTGAAACCAACAGATACGCAGTATTTT. Residues: CASSLKPTDTQYF. Based on the CDR3 plus reference TRBV5-1 and TRBJ2-3, the full variable domain is KAGVTQTPRYLIKTRGQQVTLSCSPISGHRSVSWYQQTPGQGLQFLFEYFSETQRNKGNFPGRFSGRQFSNSRSEMNVSTLELGDSALYLCASSLKPTDTQYFGPGTRLTVL.